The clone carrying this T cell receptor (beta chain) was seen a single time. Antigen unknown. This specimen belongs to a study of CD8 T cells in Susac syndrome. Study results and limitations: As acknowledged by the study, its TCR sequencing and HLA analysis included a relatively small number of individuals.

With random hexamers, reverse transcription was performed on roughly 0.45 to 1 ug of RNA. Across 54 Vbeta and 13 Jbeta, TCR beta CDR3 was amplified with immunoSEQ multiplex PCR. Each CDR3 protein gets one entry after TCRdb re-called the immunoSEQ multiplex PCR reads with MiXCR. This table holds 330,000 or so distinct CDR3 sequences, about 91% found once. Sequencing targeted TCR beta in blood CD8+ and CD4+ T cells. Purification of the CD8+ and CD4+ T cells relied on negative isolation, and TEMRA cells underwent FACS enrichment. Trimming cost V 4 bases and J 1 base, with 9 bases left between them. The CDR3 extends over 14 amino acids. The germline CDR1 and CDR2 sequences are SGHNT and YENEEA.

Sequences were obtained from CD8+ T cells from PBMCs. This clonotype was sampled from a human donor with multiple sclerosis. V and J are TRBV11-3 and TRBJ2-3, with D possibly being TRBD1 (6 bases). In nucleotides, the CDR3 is TGTGCCAGCAGCTACAGGGCCGGCACAGATACGCAGTATTTT. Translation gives CASSYRAGTDTQYF. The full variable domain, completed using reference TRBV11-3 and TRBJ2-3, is EAGVVQSPRYKIIEKKQPVAFWCNPISGHNTLYWYLQNLGQGPELLIRYENEEAVDDSQLPKDRFSAERLKGVDSTLKIQPAELGDSAVYLCASSYRAGTDTQYFGPGTRLTVL.